This T cell receptor (beta chain) was identified in a study of metastatic and nonmetastatic thyroid tumors. Study at large: Repertoires from blood and tumor or nodule tissue of malignant and benign thyroid patients were compared. Overall study results and limits: The study reportedly found significantly higher TCR beta diversity in malignant thyroid tumors than benign nodules, in blood and tumor.

In the authors' workflow: The distant-metastasis classifier for papillary thyroid cancer was built from CDR3 differences across clinicopathological groups. Through MiXCR, TCRdb re-clonotyped the PCR reads. For this entry, the V and J calls and clone size follow TCRdb and not the study's own pipeline. This repertoire shows about 47,000 clones, approximately 26% found once; its top ten account for about 3.5%. Germline V gene data show CDR1 as MNHEY and CDR2 as SVGEGT. The CDR3 is made up of 11 amino acids. For this clone: The antigen remains undetermined. The junction departs from the called germline gene at one end, perhaps through a read error.

None of the patients had undergone any treatment ahead of thyroid surgery. Sample: blood. This clonotype was obtained from a male donor with papillary thyroid cancer or a benign thyroid nodule (not recorded which). Some clones in this sample may be carry-over from other donors' samples. The chain has TRBV6-2 or TRBV6-3 and TRBJ2-7; possibly TRBD2 for D (6 bases). CDR3 protein: CASMLGGKWVF. DNA for the CDR3: TGTGCCAGCATGCTCGGGGGAAAATGGGTCTTC.